This entry lists 13 T cell receptor beta chains sequenced from one sample in a study of T cells in Graves' hyperthyroidism and ophthalmopathy. TCR beta CDR3 region amplification was performed from RNA transcripts. First-round RT-PCR of the TCR CDR3 relied on the HTBI primer set. TCRdb re-analysed the multiplex PCR reads in MiXCR, keeping a single row per CDR3 protein. This sample has about 360,000 distinct CDR3 sequences, with 13% found just once. The sequencing sample was made of blood. The receptor set was obtained from a woman in her late teens or twenties with Graves' hyperthyroidism.

The sample holds a few counts of this clonotype. V usage is TRBV19 and J usage is TRBJ1-1; D unclear. The V gene's germline CDR1 is LNHDA and CDR2 SQIVND (reference sequence). The V end lost 6 bases, the J end lost 0 bases, and 8 bases lay between the germline ends. The CDR3 is 13 amino acids. In nucleotides, the CDR3 is TGTGCCAGTAGCATAATCCTGAACACTGAAGCTTTCTTT. This encodes CASSIILNTEAFF.

The chain uses TRBV18 and TRBJ1-1, with 8 bases fitting TRBD1. The ends lost 1 base at V and 2 bases at J; junction bases unmatched: 12. Germline-derived CDR1 and CDR2 are KGHSH and LQKENI. The CDR3 extends over 18 amino acids. Written as DNA, the CDR3 is TGTGCCAGCTCACCACGCCGGGACAGGAGGACCTTTAACACTGAAGCTTTCTTT. Translation: CASSPRRDRRTFNTEAFF.

This chain links TRBV19 with TRBJ2-7, with D tentatively TRBD1 (5 bases). Trimming took 3 bases from V and 2 from J, leaving 17 bases between them. The CDR3 length is 16 residues. The germline gives CDR1 LNHDA, CDR2 SQIVND (reference sequence). The CDR3 bases are TGTGCCAGTAGTATTCAAGAAGGGAAGGGGCCCTACGAGCAGTACTTC. It yields the protein CASSIQEGKGPYEQYF.

Regarding this clonotype: Just one base apart from a much larger clone, this may be a read error. The chain uses TRBV20-1 and TRBJ1-4; D unclear. Germline CDR1 DFQATT, CDR2 SNEGSKA (reference sequence). The CDR3 is 14 residues long. CDR3 DNA sequence: TGCGGTGCTAGAGTGGCCAGCAGTAATGAAAAACTGTTTTTT. The encoded protein is CGARVASSNEKLFF.

The chain has TRBV7-9 and TRBJ2-1; D tentatively fits TRBD1 or TRBD2 (5 bases each). The CDR3 runs 13 residues. CDR1 is SEHNR, CDR2 FQNEAQ, per germline (reference sequence). V lost 11 bases and J 10 bases, leaving 21 bases between the germline ends. In nucleotides, the CDR3 is TGTGCCGGTAGCTACGAGGGGCTGGGAGAGCAGTTCTTC. Its translation: CAGSYEGLGEQFF.

The chain joins TRBV2 to TRBJ2-1; 14 bases align to TRBD2. V dropped 0 bases and J dropped 9; count of bases not matched to a gene: 7. The CDR3 contains 17 residues. Germline V gene data show CDR1 as SNHLY and CDR2 as FYNNEI. CDR3 DNA sequence: TGTGCCAGCAGTGAAGCGGCCCTGACTAGCGGGAGGGCTGAGCAGTTCTTC. Its protein product is CASSEAALTSGRAEQFF.

Many counts were recorded for this clonotype. The chain employs TRBV2 and TRBJ1-4; possible D gene TRBD1, 6 bases. Germline loops: CDR1 SNHLY, CDR2 FYNNEI. The V and J ends lost 6 bases and 7 bases respectively, with 30 bases between them. The CDR3 covers 19 residues. The CDR3 reads CASSQDRPRRRTGSEKLFF. The CDR3 DNA follows: TGTGCCAGCAGCCAAGACCGCCCACGAAGGAGAACAGGGAGTGAAAAACTGTTTTTT.

This clonotype was seen ten or more times. V is TRBV7-8 and J is TRBJ2-5, with TRBD2 matching over 14 bases. This CDR3 has 15 residues. The V gene end was trimmed by 5 bases and the J gene end by 5 bases; junction bases not matched to a gene: 4. Per germline, CDR1 SGHVS and CDR2 FQNEAQ. DNA of the CDR3: TGTGCCAGCAGCCCGTGGACTAGCGGGAGGGAGACCCAGTACTTC. As protein: CASSPWTSGRETQYF. Combining the CDR3 with reference TRBV7-8 and TRBJ2-5 gives the whole variable domain GAGVSQSPRYKVAKRGQDVALRCDPISGHVSLFWYQQALGQGPEFLTYFQNEAQLDKSGLPSDRFFAERPEGSVSTLKIQRTQQEDSAVYLCASSPWTSGRETQYFGPGTRLLVL.

This clonotype showed up many times. The CDR3 bases are TGCAGTGTGGCACGCGAGACCCAGTACTTC. Translation: CSVARETQYF. The chain is built from TRBV20-1 and TRBJ2-5; D unresolved. The CDR3 spans 10 residues. V was trimmed by 7 bases and J by 5 bases, leaving 8 bases between them. Germline-derived CDR1 and CDR2 are DFQATT and SNEGSKA (reference sequence).

The table lists this clonotype with many counts. The chain recombines TRBV6-6 with TRBJ1-1; D gene uncertain. Trimming took off 0 bases at V and 1 base at J, with 12 bases between the two ends. Germline lookup yields CDR1 MNHNY and CDR2 SVGAGI (reference sequence). The CDR3 totals 16 residues. CDR3 sequence: CASSYSSGGKNTEAFF. CDR3 nucleotide sequence: TGTGCCAGCAGTTACTCGAGCGGTGGCAAGAACACTGAAGCTTTCTTT.

This clonotype was observed many times. The CDR3 is CSARKTGAYEQYF. CDR3 DNA sequence: TGCAGTGCTAGAAAAACAGGGGCCTACGAGCAGTACTTC. The chain recombines TRBV20-1 with TRBJ2-7, with 7 bases lining up with TRBD1. Trimming removed 2 bases from V and 2 bases from J; junction bases left unmatched: 3. This CDR3 is built from 13 residues. Looked up from germline, CDR1 is DFQATT and CDR2 is SNEGSKA (reference sequence).

The chain uses TRBV3-1 and TRBJ2-3; 11 nucleotides match TRBD2. V shed 1 base, J shed 4 bases, and the junction held 7 bases outside the gene matches. The CDR3 contains 17 residues. CDR1 is LGHDT, CDR2 YNNKEL, per germline (reference sequence). The DNA of the CDR3 is TGTGCCAGCAGCCAAGTGATAGCGGGAGGGCCCCCAGATACGCAGTATTTT. Amino acids: CASSQVIAGGPPDTQYF.

The chain combines TRBV6-4 with TRBJ2-1; D possibly corresponds to TRBD2 (6 bases). Trimming left V 5 bases short and J 7 bases short, with 15 bases between. The germline V gene encodes CDR1 MRHNA and CDR2 SNTAGT. This CDR3 has 14 residues. This chain's CDR3 is CASSIVAGRNEQFF. The CDR3, as DNA: TGTGCCAGCAGTATCGTGGCAGGGAGGAATGAGCAGTTCTTC.